The rows below give T cell receptor beta chains drawn from one sample of a study of early T cells in non-severe SARS-CoV-2 infection. TCRdb ran MiXCR on the 5' RACE reads and lists one entry per CDR3 protein. This sample yields tens of thousands of distinct CDR3 sequences, of which approximately 11% are seen a single time; 15% to 19% belongs to the top ten. The sample was whole blood, taken at baseline. These receptors originate from an adult who was a healthcare worker with PCR-confirmed SARS-CoV-2 infection or an uninfected control (not recorded which). CDR3s include the opening cysteine and the closing phenylalanine or tryptophan. D genes are given only for firm matches. The listing skips clone size in some rows; elsewhere it reads once, few, many or a size class.

clone_size	v_call	d_call	j_call	cdr3_nt	cdr3_aa
NA	TRBV30	NA	TRBJ1-1	TGTGCCTGGAACTACATGAACACTGAAGCTTTCTTT	CAWNYMNTEAFF
NA	TRBV28	TRBD2	TRBJ2-7	TGTGCCAGCAGTATGCCTAGCGGGATTTACGAGCAGTACTTC	CASSMPSGIYEQYF
NA	TRBV27	NA	TRBJ2-2	TGTGCCAGCAGGACCCGGGCAGGGGCGATCGGGGAGCTGTTTTTT	CASRTRAGAIGELFF
many	TRBV29-1	NA	TRBJ2-7	TGCAGCGTGCGGGGACGCCGATACGAGCAGTACTTC	CSVRGRRYEQYF
few	TRBV28	TRBD2	TRBJ2-1	TGTGCCAGCGGTCTCACTAGCGGGTGGAACAATGAGCAGTTCTTC	CASGLTSGWNNEQFF
many	TRBV12-3/TRBV12-4	NA	TRBJ2-4	TGTGCCAGCAGTTTTCTACAGGTCGGGAACATTCAGTACTTC	CASSFLQVGNIQYF
many	TRBV10-3	NA	TRBJ1-1	TGTGCCATCAGTGCGGTGGGGAGGAACACTGAAGCTTTCTTT	CAISAVGRNTEAFF
many	TRBV20-1	NA	TRBJ2-5	TGCAGTGCCAAGAGTCCAGGCCAAGAGACCCAGTACTTC	CSAKSPGQETQYF
NA	TRBV7-2	TRBD2	TRBJ2-3	TGTGCCAGCAGCTCTAGCGGGAGTGGAGATACGCAGTATTTT	CASSSSGSGDTQYF
many	TRBV18	NA	TRBJ1-1	TGTGCCAGCTCACCAGGTGAGAACACTGAAGCTTTCTTT	CASSPGENTEAFF
NA	TRBV24-1	NA	TRBJ2-3	TGTGCCACCAGTGCCCGAAATACGCAGTATTTT	CATSARNTQYF
few	TRBV6-6	NA	TRBJ2-1	TGTGCCAGCAGTTACGGACTAAACTACAATGAGCAGTTCTTC	CASSYGLNYNEQFF
NA	TRBV5-1	TRBD2	TRBJ2-1	TGCGCCAGCAGCTCTCACACCCCCGCTAGCGGGATGTATAGTGAGCAGTTCTTC	CASSSHTPASGMYSEQFF
few	TRBV20-1	TRBD2	TRBJ2-1	TGCAGTGCTAGAGACTCCAGACTAGCGGGAGCCCCCAATGAGCAGTTCTTC	CSARDSRLAGAPNEQFF
NA	TRBV20-1	NA	TRBJ2-1	TGCAGTGATAACCGAGGGAGGCCTTACAATGAGCAGTTCTTC	CSDNRGRPYNEQFF
few	TRBV2	TRBD1	TRBJ2-7	TGTGCCAGCAGGACAGGGGTGTTAGCCTTC	CASRTGVLAF
many	TRBV28	NA	TRBJ2-1	TGTGCCAGCAGTTTTCTTACAGACTCCTACAATGAGCAGTTCTTC	CASSFLTDSYNEQFF
many	TRBV5-1	TRBD2	TRBJ2-2	TGCGCCAGCAGCTTGTTGCCGGGAGGGGACACCGGGGAGCTGTTTTTT	CASSLLPGGDTGELFF
few	TRBV7-2	TRBD1	TRBJ2-7	TGTGCCAGCAGCTTTCCACCAGGGGGTTCGTCCTACGAGCAGTACTTC	CASSFPPGGSSYEQYF
NA	TRBV3-1	NA	TRBJ2-2	TGTGCCAGCAGACGGGGACCGAACACCGGGGAGCTGTTTTTT	CASRRGPNTGELFF
many	TRBV18	TRBD2	TRBJ2-2	TGTGCCAGCTCACTACCTCGAAACTCCGGGACTAGCGGGAGGAACGCGAACACCGGGGAGCTGTTTTTT	CASSLPRNSGTSGRNANTGELFF
NA	TRBV6-2/TRBV6-3	TRBD2	TRBJ2-3	TGTGCCAGCAGTAAAGCGGGAGATAGCACAGATACGCAGTATTTT	CASSKAGDSTDTQYF
many	TRBV24-1	NA	TRBJ2-3	TGTGCCACCAGTGACCCGAGCGGAGACAGCACAGATACGCAGTATTTT	CATSDPSGDSTDTQYF
NA	TRBV5-1	NA	TRBJ1-1	TGCGCCAGCAGCTTGGCCAGGGTGAACACTGAAGCTTTCTTT	CASSLARVNTEAFF
many	TRBV28	NA	TRBJ2-1	TGTGCCAGCAGTTTTGAGAGAGAGCAGTTCTTC	CASSFEREQFF
few	TRBV12-3/TRBV12-4	NA	TRBJ1-2	TGTGCCAGCAGTTTAGCGGGGGGTATGGGCTACACCTTC	CASSLAGGMGYTF
NA	TRBV13	NA	TRBJ1-1	TGTGCCAGCAGCTTAGGCCTTATAGGGGTTCGGACTGAAGCTTTCTTT	CASSLGLIGVRTEAFF
NA	TRBV9	NA	TRBJ2-5	TGTGCCAGCAGCGTACGACCGCAAGAGACCCAGTACTTC	CASSVRPQETQYF
many	TRBV5-1	NA	TRBJ2-7	TGCGCCAGCAGCTTGGAGGGGACCAGGGGCTACGAGCAGTACTTC	CASSLEGTRGYEQYF
many	TRBV29-1	NA	TRBJ2-5	TGCAGCGTTGGGGCAGGACAAGAGACCCAGTACTTC	CSVGAGQETQYF
many	TRBV12-3/TRBV12-4	NA	TRBJ1-5	TGTGCCAGCAGTTTAAGTCTGAGCAATCAGCCCCAGCATTTT	CASSLSLSNQPQHF
NA	TRBV10-3	NA	TRBJ1-3	TGTGCCTTCGGACCCTCTGGAAACACCATATATTTT	CAFGPSGNTIYF
many	TRBV19	NA	TRBJ2-5	TGTGCCAGTAGTATCACAGGACAAGAGACCCAGTACTTC	CASSITGQETQYF